One and the same sample provided the 25 T cell receptor delta chains below, sequenced in a study of gamma-delta T cells after stem cell transplantation. TCRdb re-called the RT-PCR reads via CATT. The data contain 1,300 to 1,500 delta-chain clones, under 50% of them singletons. Sequencing used gamma-delta T cells. Receptors were obtained from a human donor. It is not recorded whose cells these are; they may come from a transplant donor.

This clone turned up a few times. One end of the junction does not line up with germline, which may come from a read error. The chain joins TRDV2 to TRDJ3, with D perhaps TRDD3 (6 bases). Per germline, CDR1 GEAIGNYY and CDR2 EKD. There are 20 residues in the CDR3. As DNA, the CDR3 is TGTGCCTGTGACACAGGAGGGATAACGGGGAGCTCCTGTGACACCCGACAGATGTTTTTC. Amino acids: CACDTGGITGSSCDTRQMFF.

About this clone itself: A read error may be the cause here, since a much bigger clone is one base away. The CDR3 here is CACDALLGEAYTDKLIF. CDR3 nucleotide sequence: TGTGCCTGTGACGCTTTGCTGGGGGAGGCGTACACCGATAAACTCATCTTT. The chain joins TRDV2 to TRDJ1; 8 bases agree with TRDD3. Trimming cost V 3 bases and J 0 bases; bases outside gene matches: 11. The CDR3 has 17 residues. Looked up from germline, CDR1 is GEAIGNYY and CDR2 is EKD.

The genes are TRDV2 and TRDJ3; 13 bases agree with TRDD3. CDR3 length: 18 amino acids. The germline V gene encodes CDR1 GEAIGNYY and CDR2 EKD. V lost 3 bases, J lost 5 bases, and 6 bases stayed unmatched. CDR3 amino acids: CACDLLGDTGRDTRQMFF. As DNA, the CDR3 is TGTGCCTGTGACTTACTGGGGGATACGGGCCGGGACACCCGACAGATGTTTTTC.

By sample share, this clone is large. Other DNA sequences from this sample encode an identical CDR3 as well. This chain connects TRDV2 to TRDJ1; 7 nucleotides match TRDD3. Germline V gives CDR1 GEAIGNYY, CDR2 EKD. V was clipped by 0 bases and J by 1 base; unmatched bases: 10. The CDR3 spans 17 residues. The CDR3 DNA is TGTGCCTGTGACACCATCCCGGGGGATCGGTCCACCGATAAACTCATCTTT. Protein product: CACDTIPGDRSTDKLIF.

Sample share makes this clone large. The same CDR3 also results from other DNA sequences found in this sample. The CDR3 sequence: CACDTLGDTRAVSDKLIF. CDR3 in DNA: TGTGCCTGTGACACTCTGGGGGATACGCGGGCGGTGTCCGATAAACTCATCTTT. The J gene is TRDJ1, the V gene TRDV2; TRDD3 aligns across 12 bases. The CDR3 runs 18 residues. Germline V gives CDR1 GEAIGNYY, CDR2 EKD. V trimming: 1 base; J trimming: 3 bases; junction bases outside the gene matches: 11.

This clone was detected only a few times. The CDR3 spells CACDTVFPGRGKTKDTDKLIF. The CDR3, as DNA: TGTGCCTGTGACACCGTTTTCCCCGGACGGGGGAAAACTAAGGACACCGATAAACTCATCTTT. This chain uses TRDV2 with TRDJ1, with D tentatively TRDD3 (6 bases). Trimming pared 0 bases from V and 0 bases from J, leaving 28 bases between. CDR1 and CDR2 (germline): GEAIGNYY, EKD. CDR3 length: 21 amino acids.

In its sample, this clone is large. The same CDR3 can be traced to other DNA sequences in this sample. The chain recombines TRDV2 with TRDJ1; a possible D gene is TRDD3 (5 bases). The germline CDR1 and CDR2 sequences are GEAIGNYY and EKD. The length of the CDR3 is 13 residues. Trimming took 3 bases from V and 4 from J, leaving 11 bases between them. The CDR3 DNA is TGTGCCTGTGACGGTCTCGGGGACGATAAACTCATCTTT. It translates to CACDGLGDDKLIF.

The gene calls are TRDV2 and TRDJ1; 8 bases map to TRDD3. The CDR3 totals 16 residues. Trimming cost V 3 bases and J 0 bases; bases outside gene matches: 8. Germline values: CDR1 GEAIGNYY, CDR2 EKD. In DNA form, the CDR3 reads TGTGCCTGTGACGCTCTGGGGGACCGTAACACCGATAAACTCATCTTT. Encoded protein: CACDALGDRNTDKLIF.

By share of the sample, this clone is large. Other DNA sequences in this specimen translate into the identical CDR3. This chain joins TRDV1 and TRDJ1, with a possible D match to TRDD3 (6 bases). The CDR3 covers 20 residues. The V and J ends lost 8 bases and 0 bases respectively, with 31 bases between them. Germline V CDR1 and CDR2: TSWWSYY, QGS. The CDR3 is CALTLAPVETWGPYTDKLIF. CDR3 nucleotide sequence: TGTGCTCTTACATTAGCCCCTGTCGAGACCTGGGGCCCCTACACCGATAAACTCATCTTT.

Notes on this clone: This clone may be a read error of a much larger clone one base away. CDR3 amino acids: CACDTGLLLGDTLDKLIF. DNA of the CDR3: TGTGCCTGTGACACCGGCTTACTACTGGGGGATACCCTCGATAAACTCATCTTT. The chain joins TRDV2 to TRDJ1; the match to TRDD3 covers 12 bases. The CDR3 contains 18 residues. After removal of 0 bases from V and 4 bases from J, the junction contained 11 bases not matched to a gene. Looked up from germline, CDR1 is GEAIGNYY and CDR2 is EKD.

This clone was recorded once. The V call is TRDV2, the J call TRDJ3, with TRDD3 identical over 8 bases. Per the germline V gene, CDR1 is GEAIGNYY and CDR2 is EKD. Trimming cost V 0 bases and J 2 bases; bases outside gene matches: 8. The CDR3 is made up of 19 amino acids. CDR3 residues: CACDTATGGPTWDTRQMFF. CDR3 nucleotide sequence: TGTGCCTGTGACACCGCGACTGGGGGCCCTACCTGGGACACCCGACAGATGTTTTTC.

The J gene is TRDJ3, the V gene TRDV2; 7 bases are a match to TRDD3. The germline CDR1 and CDR2 sequences are GEAIGNYY and EKD. V shed 3 bases and J 2 bases; nucleotides not matched to a gene: 18. This CDR3 region has 21 residues. The CDR3 DNA reads as TGTGCCTGTGACCCCACGAGTACTGGGGTGCACGTCCCCTGGGACACCCGACAGATGTTTTTC. Its translation is CACDPTSTGVHVPWDTRQMFF.

This chain joins TRDV2 and TRDJ2, with 11 bases fitting TRDD3. After removal of 3 bases from V and 0 bases from J, the junction contained 8 bases not matched to a gene. CDR3 length: 18 residues. CDR1 GEAIGNYY and CDR2 EKD come from the germline V gene. CDR3 region: CACDRLGDKGALTAQLFF. Written as DNA, the CDR3 is TGTGCCTGTGACCGACTGGGGGATAAGGGGGCTTTGACAGCACAACTCTTCTTT.

The CDR3 loop is CACDTVGITGGYEVTDKLIF. CDR3 nucleotides: TGTGCCTGTGACACCGTGGGGATTACTGGGGGATACGAGGTCACCGATAAACTCATCTTT. The gene calls are TRDV2 and TRDJ1; 13 nucleotides match TRDD3. J gave up 1 base and V 0 bases, and 13 bases lay outside the gene matches. The germline V gene has CDR1 GEAIGNYY and CDR2 EKD. The CDR3 is 20 residues long.

The gene calls are TRDV2 and TRDJ1, with 7 bases lining up with TRDD3. The V and J ends lost 3 bases and 0 bases, in that order; junction bases with no gene match: 21. The V gene's germline CDR1 is GEAIGNYY and CDR2 EKD. The CDR3 is 20 residues long. The CDR3 DNA reads TGTGCCTGTGACCCGCTGGGGGCCGCGTCCCGTTCGGTGTACACCGATAAACTCATCTTT. Amino acids: CACDPLGAASRSVYTDKLIF.

The genes are TRDV2 and TRDJ1; 9 bases fit TRDD3. The germline CDR1 and CDR2 sequences are GEAIGNYY and EKD. The CDR3 extends over 18 amino acids. V was pared by 0 bases and J by 4 bases, with 14 bases of the junction left unmatched. The CDR3 spells CACDTIRDPWGISDKLIF. CDR3 DNA sequence: TGTGCCTGTGACACCATCCGCGATCCATGGGGGATAAGCGATAAACTCATCTTT.

The rearrangement joins TRDV2 to TRDJ1; 8 positions agree with TRDD3. With V trimmed by 3 bases and J by 1 base, 9 bases remained unmatched. CDR3 length: 16 amino acids. Germline CDR1 GEAIGNYY, CDR2 EKD. The CDR3 loop reads CACDVLGIPSTDKLIF. For the CDR3, the DNA is TGTGCCTGTGACGTACTGGGGATACCAAGCACCGATAAACTCATCTTT.

This clone was detected only a few times. The TCRdb protein comes from a much larger clone and disagrees with this DNA's translation at residue 5, likely due to a read error; the protein given here is derived from the DNA. This chain connects TRDV2 to TRDJ1; D is uncertain. Trimming took off 3 bases at V and 0 bases at J, with 13 bases between the two ends. Germline V gives CDR1 GEAIGNYY, CDR2 EKD. The CDR3 totals 15 residues. CDR3 sequence: CACDAVSLHTDKLIF. For the CDR3, the DNA is TGTGCCTGTGACGCCGTCTCCCTCCACACCGATAAACTCATCTTT.

V is TRDV2 and J is TRDJ3, with D unresolved. V gave up 0 bases and J gave up 0 bases, with 11 bases separating them. This CDR3 contains 18 residues. The germline gives CDR1 GEAIGNYY, CDR2 EKD. CDR3 DNA sequence: TGTGCCTGTGACACCGTAGGGGCAAGCTCCTGGGACACCCGACAGATGTTTTTC. As protein: CACDTVGASSWDTRQMFF.

This clone was recorded only once. A far larger clone is one nucleotide away, so this likely arose from a read error. Other nucleotide sequences in the sample specify the same CDR3. The chain couples TRAV29/DV5 to TRDJ1; D might be TRDD2 (7 bases). With 0 bases removed from V and 0 bases from J, the gap between germline ends came to 36 bases. This CDR3 comprises 23 residues. CDR1 is NSMFDY, CDR2 ISSIKDK, per germline. Here the CDR3 reads CAASVASYPLGDGGFFNTDKLIF. The DNA of the CDR3 is TGTGCAGCAAGCGTGGCTTCCTATCCCCTTGGGGATGGCGGTTTCTTTAACACCGATAAACTCATCTTT.

Turning to this clone: A far larger clone lies a single base away; this is likely a read error. The chain has TRDV2 and TRDJ1; 10 bases are a match to TRDD3. CDR3 length: 19 amino acids. CDR1 is GEAIGNYY, CDR2 EKD, per germline. J was trimmed by 2 bases and V by 0 bases; bases with no gene match: 14. CDR3 DNA sequence: TGTGCCTGTGACACCATAGGGCCACCGGGGGATACGAGAACCGATAAACTCATCTTT. Its protein product is CACDTIGPPGDTRTDKLIF.

The chain combines TRDV2 with TRDJ3, with D unclear. The CDR3 extends over 15 amino acids. Trimming took 3 bases from V and 8 from J, leaving 13 bases between them. Germline values: CDR1 GEAIGNYY, CDR2 EKD. The CDR3 DNA follows: TGTGCCTGTGACCGGGTTGGTGGAAACACCCGACAGATGTTTTTC. This sequence encodes CACDRVGGNTRQMFF.

This clone was detected only a few times. A far larger clone is one base from this, pointing to a likely read error. The V call is TRDV2, the J call TRDJ3; 7 bases are a match to TRDD3. The CDR3 loop spans 25 amino acids. Germline loops: CDR1 GEAIGNYY, CDR2 EKD. Here the CDR3 reads CARDTVSGWGTPLRLSSWDTRQMFF. The CDR3 DNA is TGTGCCCGTGACACCGTGAGTGGATGGGGGACCCCGCTTCGTTTATCGTCCTGGGACACCCGACAGATGTTTTTC.

J is TRDJ3 and V is TRDV2; 7 positions agree with TRDD3. The CDR3 has 20 amino acids. Trimming cost V 1 base and J 18 bases; bases outside gene matches: 29. The germline V gene encodes CDR1 GEAIGNYY and CDR2 EKD. CDR3 region: CACDTVDTRSSSCDTRPMFF. CDR3 nucleotides: TGTGCCTGTGACACTGTGGATACGCGATCAAGCTCCTGTGACACCCGCCCGATGTTTTTC.

Worth noting for this clone: A junction boundary mismatches the germline segment, possibly from a read error. V usage is TRDV2 and J usage is TRDJ1, with 13 nucleotides matching TRDD3. Germline values: CDR1 GEAIGNYY, CDR2 EKD. The CDR3 is 21 amino acids. CDR3 sequence: CACDTVSTHVLGDTKTAKLIF. In DNA form, the CDR3 reads TGTGCCTGTGACACCGTATCTACTCACGTACTGGGGGATACGAAGACCGCTAAACTCATCTTT.